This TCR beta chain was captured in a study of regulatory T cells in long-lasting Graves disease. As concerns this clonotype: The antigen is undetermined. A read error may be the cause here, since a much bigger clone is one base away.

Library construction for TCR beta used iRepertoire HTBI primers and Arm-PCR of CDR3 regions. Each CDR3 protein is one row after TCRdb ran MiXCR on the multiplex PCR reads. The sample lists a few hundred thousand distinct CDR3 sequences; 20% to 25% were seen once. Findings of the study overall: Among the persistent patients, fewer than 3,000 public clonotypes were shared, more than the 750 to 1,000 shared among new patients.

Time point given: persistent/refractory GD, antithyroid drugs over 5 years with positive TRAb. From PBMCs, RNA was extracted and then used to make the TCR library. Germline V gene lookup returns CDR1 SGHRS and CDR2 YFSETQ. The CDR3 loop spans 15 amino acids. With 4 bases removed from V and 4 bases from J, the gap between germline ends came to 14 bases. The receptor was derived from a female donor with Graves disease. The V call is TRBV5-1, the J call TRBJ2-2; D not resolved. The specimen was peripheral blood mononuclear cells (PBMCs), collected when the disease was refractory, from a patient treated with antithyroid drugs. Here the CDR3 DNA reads TGCGCCAGCAGCCCTCGACGGGTCGGCACCGGGGAGCTGTTTTTT. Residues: CASSPRRVGTGELFF.